The TCR beta chain described here comes from a study of blood T cell repertoires in COVID-19. The CDR3 has 12 residues. Germline loops: CDR1 LGHDT, CDR2 YNNKEL (reference sequence). V was shortened by 3 bases and J by 5 bases, with 7 bases between the two germline ends. Data came from immunoSEQ multiplex PCR; TCRdb stores just in-frame clones and leaves some out. The sample includes roughly 160,000 clones, about 90% of them seen just once. This clone came up once. Participants had their cohort set by participant-reported clinical history. Cohort 3 donors counted as recovered after two negative PCRs, clearance, or resolved symptoms.

This chain connects TRBV3-1 (or the pseudogene TRBV3-2) to TRBJ1-2, with a possible D match to TRBD1 (6 bases). This TCR was recovered from a woman between 50 and 59 years old who had recovered from COVID-19. The specimen was PBMCs or T cells enriched from blood (not recorded which). In DNA, the CDR3 is TGTGCCAGCAGCCAGGGGGCTTATGGCTACACCTTC. Protein product: CASSQGAYGYTF.